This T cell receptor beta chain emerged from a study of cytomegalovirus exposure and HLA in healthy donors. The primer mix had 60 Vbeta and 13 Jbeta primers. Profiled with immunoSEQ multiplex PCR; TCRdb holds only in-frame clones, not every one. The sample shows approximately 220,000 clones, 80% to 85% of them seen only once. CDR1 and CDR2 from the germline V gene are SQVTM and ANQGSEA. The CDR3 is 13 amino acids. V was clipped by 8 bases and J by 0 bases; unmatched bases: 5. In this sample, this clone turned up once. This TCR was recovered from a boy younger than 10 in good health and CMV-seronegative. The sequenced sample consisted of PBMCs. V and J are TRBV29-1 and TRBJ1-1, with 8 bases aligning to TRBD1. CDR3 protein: CSSQGVMNTEAFF. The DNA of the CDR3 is TGCAGCTCACAGGGGGTAATGAACACTGAAGCTTTCTTT.